The present T cell receptor (beta chain) was sequenced within a study of T-cell memory formation after mild COVID-19. Study-level results: Clones that contracted from day 15 to 85 were balanced CD4/CD8, while later expanders leaned CD4+.

CDR1 SGHDN and CDR2 FVKESK come from the germline V gene. The V gene end was trimmed by 2 bases and the J gene end by 4 bases; junction bases not matched to a gene: 6. The length of the CDR3 is 18 residues. Amplification by 5'RACE using constant-segment primers produced TCR alpha and TCR beta cDNA libraries that carried sample barcodes and UMIs. TCRdb fed the 5' RACE reads into MiXCR, producing one record per CDR3 protein. This sample has 560,000 or so distinct CDR3 sequences, with roughly 17% found just once. This clonotype was observed a few times. Its antigen is unidentified. Material for sequencing was PBMCs or a T cell subset sorted from them (not recorded which). The rearrangement links TRBV14 to TRBJ2-3; 16 bases fit TRBD2. The receptor was isolated from an adult woman who had mild COVID-19 (a few samples of this study predate the infection). Cell type and time point are not known. CDR3 loop: CASSQQPGLAGGPDTQYF. The CDR3 nucleotides are TGTGCCAGCAGCCAACAACCGGGACTAGCGGGAGGGCCAGATACGCAGTATTTT.